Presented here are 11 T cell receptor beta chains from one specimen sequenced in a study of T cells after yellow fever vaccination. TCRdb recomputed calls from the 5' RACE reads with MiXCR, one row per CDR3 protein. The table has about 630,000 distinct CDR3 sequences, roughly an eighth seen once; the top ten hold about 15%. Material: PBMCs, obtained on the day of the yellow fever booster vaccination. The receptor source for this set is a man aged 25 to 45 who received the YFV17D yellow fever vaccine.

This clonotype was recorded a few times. CDR3 residues: CATSPRGRSSYEQYF. The CDR3 nucleotides are TGTGCCACCTCCCCTCGGGGCAGATCCTCCTACGAGCAGTACTTC. The chain combines TRBV27 with TRBJ2-7; D may be TRBD1 or TRBD2 (5 bases each). Trimming stripped 10 bases from V and 0 bases from J, with 19 bases between. The CDR3 has 15 residues. Germline V CDR1 and CDR2: MNHEY, SMNVEV (reference sequence).

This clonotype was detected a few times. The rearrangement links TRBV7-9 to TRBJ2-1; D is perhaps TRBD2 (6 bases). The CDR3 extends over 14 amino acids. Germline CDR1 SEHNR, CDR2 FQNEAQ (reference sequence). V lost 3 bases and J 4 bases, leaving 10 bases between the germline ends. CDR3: CASSFRAGYNEQFF. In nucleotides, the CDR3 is TGTGCCAGCAGCTTTAGGGCGGGATACAATGAGCAGTTCTTC. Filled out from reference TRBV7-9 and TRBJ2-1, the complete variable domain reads DTGVSQNPRHKITKRGQNVTFRCDPISEHNRLYWYRQTLGQGPEFLTYFQNEAQLEKSRLLSDRFSAERPKGSFSTLEIQRTEQGDSAMYLCASSFRAGYNEQFFGPGTRLTVL.

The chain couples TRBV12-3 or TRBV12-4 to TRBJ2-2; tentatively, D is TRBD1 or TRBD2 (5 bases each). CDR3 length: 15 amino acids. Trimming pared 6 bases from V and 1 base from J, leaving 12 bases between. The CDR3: CASSPGPMNTGELFF. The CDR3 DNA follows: TGTGCCAGCAGCCCGGGGCCGATGAACACCGGGGAGCTGTTTTTT.

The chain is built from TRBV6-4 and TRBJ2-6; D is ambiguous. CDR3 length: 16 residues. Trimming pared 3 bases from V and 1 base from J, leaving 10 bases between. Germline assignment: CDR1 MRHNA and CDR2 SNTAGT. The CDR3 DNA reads TGTGCCAGCAGTGAGGGTCAAGGGTCTGGGGCCAACGTCCTGACTTTC. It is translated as CASSEGQGSGANVLTF.

CDR3 sequence (DNA): TGTGCCAGCAAGGAGAGAGAGACCCAGTACTTC. Translation: CASKERETQYF. The rearrangement joins TRBV6-6 to TRBJ2-5; unclear D gene. The CDR3 spans 11 residues. CDR1 and CDR2 (germline): MNHNY, SVGAGI (reference sequence). Trimming took off 7 bases at V and 4 bases at J, with 7 bases between the two ends.

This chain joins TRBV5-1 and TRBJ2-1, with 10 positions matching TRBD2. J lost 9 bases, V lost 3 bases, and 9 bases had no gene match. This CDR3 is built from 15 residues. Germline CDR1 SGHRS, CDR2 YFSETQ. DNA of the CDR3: TGCGCCAGCAGCTCCCTTCTAGCGGGAGAGGGTGAGCAGTTCTTC. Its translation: CASSSLLAGEGEQFF.

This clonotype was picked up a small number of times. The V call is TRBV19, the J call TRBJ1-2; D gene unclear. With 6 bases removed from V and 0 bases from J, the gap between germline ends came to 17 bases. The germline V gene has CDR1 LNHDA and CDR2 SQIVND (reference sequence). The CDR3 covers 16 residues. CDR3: CASRPVRSKANYGYTF. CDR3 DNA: TGTGCCAGTAGGCCCGTTAGGAGCAAAGCTAACTATGGCTACACCTTC.

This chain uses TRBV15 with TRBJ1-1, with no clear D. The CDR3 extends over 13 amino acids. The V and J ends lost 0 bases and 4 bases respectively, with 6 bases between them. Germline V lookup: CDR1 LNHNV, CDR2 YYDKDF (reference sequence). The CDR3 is CATSRDRPTEAFF. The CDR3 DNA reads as TGTGCCACCAGCAGAGACAGGCCCACTGAAGCTTTCTTT.

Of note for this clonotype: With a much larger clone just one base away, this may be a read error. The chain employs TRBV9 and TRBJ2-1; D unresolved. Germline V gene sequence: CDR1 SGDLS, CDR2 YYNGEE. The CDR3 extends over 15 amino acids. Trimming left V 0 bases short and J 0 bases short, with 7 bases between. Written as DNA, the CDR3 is TGTGCCAGCAGCGTAGGGGTGAGCTCCTACAATGAGCAGTTCTTC. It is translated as CASSVGVSSYNEQFF. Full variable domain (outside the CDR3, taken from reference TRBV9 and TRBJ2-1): DSGVTQTPKHLITATGQRVTLRCSPRSGDLSVYWYQQSLDQGLQFLIQYYNGEERAKGNILERFSAQQFPDLHSELNLSSLELGDSALYFCASSVGVSSYNEQFFGPGTRLTVL.

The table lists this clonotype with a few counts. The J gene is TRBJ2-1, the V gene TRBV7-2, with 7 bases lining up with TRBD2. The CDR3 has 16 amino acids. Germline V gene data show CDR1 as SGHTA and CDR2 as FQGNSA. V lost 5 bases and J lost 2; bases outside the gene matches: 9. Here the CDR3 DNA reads TGTGCCAGCAGCCGAGGGGAGGGAAGCCCCTACAATGAGCAGTTCTTC. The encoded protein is CASSRGEGSPYNEQFF.

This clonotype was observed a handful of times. CDR3 coding DNA: TGCGCCAGCAGCTTGGGAGCGGGAGGGGCGTACGAGCAGTACTTC. Translating it yields CASSLGAGGAYEQYF. V is TRBV5-1 and J is TRBJ2-7; TRBD2 matches 10 bases. The CDR3 totals 15 residues. J was trimmed by 4 bases and V by 0 bases; bases with no gene match: 4. Germline loops: CDR1 SGHRS, CDR2 YFSETQ. Based on the CDR3 plus reference TRBV5-1 and TRBJ2-7, the full variable domain is KAGVTQTPRYLIKTRGQQVTLSCSPISGHRSVSWYQQTPGQGLQFLFEYFSETQRNKGNFPGRFSGRQFSNSRSEMNVSTLELGDSALYLCASSLGAGGAYEQYFGPGTRLTVT.